The text below deals with one T cell receptor beta chain. The specificity of this receptor is unknown. The record has no base qualities; no much larger clone is one base away. CDR3 length: 15 amino acids, cysteine to phenylalanine. The retained sequence is limited to the CDR3, 45 bases, with the frame set at the first base. V loses 0 bases of germline sequence and J loses 6 bases, and the interval between the two ends is 12 bases. Sequences LGHNA (CDR1) and YSLEER (CDR2) are obtained from the germline V gene. This specimen comes from a study of T cell changes during pregnancy in multiple sclerosis (dated by TCRdb to between 2019 and 2020). A note on the overall study: The study looked at changes in the T cell repertoire across pregnancy in women with multiple sclerosis.

Library prep was done by the immunoSEQ multiplex PCR assay. Drawn from immuneACCESS, this table holds only the in-frame rearrangements with V and J called that TCRdb kept. Clones are partly lost; checked studies trace under half to an unresolved V gene and leave the rest unexplained. The sample records approximately 20,000 clones, roughly 89% of which are singletons. The ten top clones hold roughly 5% of the sample. This receptor chain uses TRBV4-3 and TRBJ2-1; the D gene is perhaps TRBD1, from 6 matching bases. The receptor was derived from a female donor in good health, enrolled as a control in a pregnancy study. The sample in question was CD8+ T cells from peripheral blood mononuclear cells, obtained in the second trimester of pregnancy. The CDR3 region: CASSQDQGLSNEQFF. The nucleotide sequence is given as TGCGCCAGCAGCCAAGACCAGGGGTTAAGCAATGAGCAGTTCTTC.